A selection of T cell receptor beta chains follows, all from one sample in a study of shared clonotypes between healthy human individuals. Method: immunoSEQ multiplex PCR; TCRdb's copy keeps in-frame clones and lacks some. This table holds roughly 2.5 million clones, around 90% found once. The sample was naive CD4+ T cells sorted from blood. These receptors all come from a young man in good health. Each CDR3 is given with its conserved first and last residue. The D gene is left open where the match is weak. Some rows have no size entry. The others give once, few or many, or a class for an expanded clone.

v_call	j_call	clone_size	d_call	cdr3_nt	cdr3_aa
TRBV2	TRBJ2-3	.	.	TGTGCCAGCAGAGAATTGAATACGCAGTATTTT	CASRELNTQYF
TRBV6-1	TRBJ2-3	.	TRBD2	TGTGCCAGCAGGGGGACTAGCGGAGATACGCAGTATTTT	CASRGTSGDTQYF
TRBV7-9	TRBJ1-1	.	TRBD1	TGTGCCAGCAGCTTGGGAGAAGGGGGCAGGGACACTGAAGCTTTCTTT	CASSLGEGGRDTEAFF
TRBV11-2	TRBJ2-5	.	.	TGTGCCAGCAGCTTAGATCTTTGGGAGACCCAGTACTTC	CASSLDLWETQYF
TRBV19	TRBJ2-5	.	TRBD2	TGTGCCAGTAGTAGTTTTGGTAGCGGGATGAAAGAGACCCAGTACTTC	CASSSFGSGMKETQYF
TRBV5-1	TRBJ2-1	.	.	TGCGCCAGCAGCTTGGGGGACGCCAGGCTGTTCTTC	CASSLGDARLFF
TRBV4-1	TRBJ2-7	.	.	TGCGCCAGCAGCCAAGATAACGCCTACGAGCAGTACTTC	CASSQDNAYEQYF
TRBV9	TRBJ1-1	.	TRBD1	TGTGCCAGCAGCCCTAGGGACAGCAGGATGAACACTGAAGCTTTCTTT	CASSPRDSRMNTEAFF
TRBV30	TRBJ1-1	.	.	TGTGCCGGGGGGAGAGGGAACACTGAAGCTTTCTTT	CAGGRGNTEAFF
TRBV30	TRBJ1-5	.	TRBD1	TGTGCCTGGAGTGAGGAGACAGGGGCTCGGCAGCCCCAGCATTTT	CAWSEETGARQPQHF
TRBV4-1	TRBJ1-4	.	TRBD1	TGCGCCAGCACAATCGGACAGGGGGCCGGTAATGAAAAACTGTTTTTT	CASTIGQGAGNEKLFF
TRBV30	TRBJ1-5	.	.	TGTGCCTGGAGTGTACCCGGCAGTAGCAATCAGCCCCAGCATTTT	CAWSVPGSSNQPQHF
TRBV7-2	TRBJ2-7	.	TRBD1	TGTGCCAGCAGCTCGGGACAGGGGTGGTACGAGCAGTACTTC	CASSSGQGWYEQYF
TRBV7-9	TRBJ2-1	.	TRBD2	TGTGCCAGCAGCGTAAGCGGGGGCCTTTACAATGAGCAGTTCTTC	CASSVSGGLYNEQFF
TRBV25-1	TRBJ2-1	.	TRBD2	TGTGCCAGCAGGGAGACTAGCGGGAGCTCTTCGGATGAGCAGTTCTTC	CASRETSGSSSDEQFF
TRBV10-1	TRBJ2-1	.	.	TGCGCCAGCGCCCGCCGGACTGGATCCTACAATGAGCAGTTCTTC	CASARRTGSYNEQFF
TRBV5-1	TRBJ2-7	once	TRBD1	TGCGCCAGCAGCTTGGGGCCGGGACAGGGTTACGAGCAGTACTTC	CASSLGPGQGYEQYF
TRBV10-1	TRBJ2-7	.	.	TGCGCCAGCAGCCCTAGGAACGGCTACGAGCAGTACTTC	CASSPRNGYEQYF
TRBV6-1	TRBJ2-6	.	TRBD1	TGTGCCAGCAGTGAGGGACAGTCTGGGGCCAACGTCCTGACTTTC	CASSEGQSGANVLTF
TRBV14	TRBJ2-5	.	.	TGTGCCAGCAGCCAAGGCACGGGCCAGACCCAGTACTTC	CASSQGTGQTQYF
TRBV11-2	TRBJ1-1	.	.	TGTGCCAGCAGCTTAGAAACAGGGTACACTGAAGCTTTCTTT	CASSLETGYTEAFF
TRBV7-2	TRBJ2-7	.	.	TGTGCCAGCAGCTTATGGCAAACCTACGAGCAGTACTTC	CASSLWQTYEQYF
TRBV4-1	TRBJ2-1	.	TRBD2	TGCGCCAGCAGCCCAGGACTAGCGGGGGGGCCCTACAATGAGCAGTTCTTC	CASSPGLAGGPYNEQFF
TRBV7-9	TRBJ1-1	once	.	TGTGCCAGCAGCTTAGGGGGATCGAACACTGAAGCTTTCTTT	CASSLGGSNTEAFF